The clone carrying this T cell receptor (beta chain) was seen many times. The TCR beta library used iRepertoire HTBI primers with Arm-PCR amplification of CDR3. Each CDR3 protein gets one entry after TCRdb re-called the multiplex PCR reads with MiXCR. The sample shows 320,000 or so distinct CDR3 sequences, 15% to 20% of them seen only once. The data derive from a study of regulatory T cells in long-lasting Graves disease. The V segment lost 0 bases and the J segment 6 bases; nucleotides outside the gene matches: 15. The CDR3 has 19 residues. Germline V gene data show CDR1 as SGHNT and CDR2 as YENEEA. Time point given: newly diagnosed GD, antithyroid drugs for less than 3 months. RNA extracted from PBMCs served as the sequencing template.

The source is a female donor with Graves disease. V gene TRBV11-3 combines with J gene TRBJ2-1; 9 positions match TRBD2. Sequenced here: peripheral blood mononuclear cells (PBMCs), sampled at new diagnosis, from a patient treated with antithyroid drugs. The DNA for the CDR3 is TGTGCCAGCAGCTTAGAGTGGGGCCTGACTAGCGGCGGGTTCAATGAGCAGTTCTTC. It translates to CASSLEWGLTSGGFNEQFF. The full variable domain, rest sourced from reference TRBV11-3 and TRBJ2-1, is EAGVVQSPRYKIIEKKQPVAFWCNPISGHNTLYWYLQNLGQGPELLIRYENEEAVDDSQLPKDRFSAERLKGVDSTLKIQPAELGDSAVYLCASSLEWGLTSGGFNEQFFGPGTRLTVL.